This passage covers 10 T cell receptor beta chains from one sample sequenced in a study of blood T cell repertoires in COVID-19. Measured with immunoSEQ multiplex PCR; TCRdb has only the in-frame clones, and not every one. The sample consists of over 130,000 clones, 80% to 85% of them appearing once. The sequenced sample was peripheral blood. The receptors stem from a human donor in a cohort sampled during active COVID-19.

The rearrangement links TRBV5-1 to TRBJ2-3; TRBD2 agrees at 12 bases. The CDR3 has 15 amino acids. V dropped 4 bases and J dropped 6; count of bases not matched to a gene: 6. CDR1 SGHRS and CDR2 YFSETQ come from the germline V gene. In DNA, the CDR3 is TGCGCCAGCAGCCAAACTAGCGGGGGGAGGGATACGCAGTATTTT. Protein: CASSQTSGGRDTQYF.

The CDR3 loop is CASKTEYEQYF. CDR3 coding DNA: TGTGCCAGTAAGACAGAATACGAGCAGTACTTC. The chain has TRBV9 and TRBJ2-7; a weak D match, TRBD1 (5 bases). Per germline, CDR1 SGDLS and CDR2 YYNGEE. The CDR3 sequence is 11 residues long. Between the trimmed V and J ends, which lost 8 bases and 4 bases, there was a span of 10 bases.

This clone was recorded at least ten times. The chain couples TRBV2 to TRBJ1-5; 9 bases are shared with TRBD1. This CDR3 contains 13 residues. The V gene's germline CDR1 is SNHLY and CDR2 FYNNEI. The ends lost 7 bases at V and 6 bases at J; junction bases unmatched: 4. The CDR3 DNA is TGTGCCAGCACCGGGACAGGGACTCAGCCCCAGCATTTT. The encoded protein is CASTGTGTQPQHF. The variable domain in full, with the rest retrieved from reference TRBV2 and TRBJ1-5, is EPEVTQTPSHQVTQMGQEVILRCVPISNHLYFYWYRQILGQKVEFLVSFYNNEISEKSEIFDDQFSVERPDGSNFTLKIRSTKLEDSAMYFCASTGTGTQPQHFGDGTRLSIL.

J is TRBJ1-1 and V is TRBV15; D is ambiguous. The CDR3 is 13 amino acids. Trimming took off 0 bases at V and 11 bases at J, with 13 bases between the two ends. The germline gives CDR1 LNHNV, CDR2 YYDKDF (reference sequence). The CDR3 region is CATSRDRQGWAFF. The CDR3, as DNA: TGTGCCACCAGCAGAGATCGACAAGGCTGGGCTTTCTTT.

The chain combines TRBV13 with TRBJ2-2; TRBD1 is a possible D gene (5 bases). Germline values: CDR1 PRHDT, CDR2 FYEKMQ (reference sequence). The CDR3 is 16 residues long. V was pared by 1 base and J by 0 bases, with 9 bases between. CDR3 coding DNA: TGTGCCAGCAGCTTAGCAGGGCAGCCGAACACCGGGGAGCTGTTTTTT. Protein sequence: CASSLAGQPNTGELFF.

The chain links TRBV9 to TRBJ1-1; no clear D. The germline V and J ends were trimmed by 5 bases and 10 bases, with 15 bases remaining between them. From germline, CDR1 is SGDLS and CDR2 YYNGEE. This CDR3 region has 12 residues. DNA for the CDR3: TGTGCCAGCAGTCCCGGTTCCGGGAGAGCTTTCTTT. This encodes CASSPGSGRAFF.

The chain couples TRBV14 to TRBJ1-3; TRBD1 aligns across 7 bases. The V gene end was trimmed by 3 bases and the J gene end by 2 bases; junction bases not matched to a gene: 4. This CDR3 has 15 residues. Germline V gene data show CDR1 as SGHDN and CDR2 as FVKESK. The CDR3 loop is CASSHTTGTGNTIYF. CDR3 in DNA: TGTGCCAGCAGCCACACGACAGGGACTGGAAACACCATATATTTT.

The rearrangement links TRBV10-1 to TRBJ2-7; the D gene is possibly TRBD1 (5 bases). The length of the CDR3 is 11 residues. Germline CDR1 reads WNHNN; CDR2 reads SYGVQD (reference sequence). The V end was cut by 10 bases, the J end by 3 bases, with 10 bases between. As DNA, the CDR3 is TGCGCCACCCGCCAGGGCTACGAGCAGTACTTC. As protein: CATRQGYEQYF.

The CDR3 DNA reads TGTGCCAGCAGCTTAGAGCATGAGCAGTTCTTC. It codes for CASSLEHEQFF. The chain links TRBV7-2 to TRBJ2-1; no firm D call. V was clipped by 1 base and J by 8 bases, with 3 bases between them. Germline CDR1 and CDR2: SGHTA and FQGNSA. This CDR3 is 11 amino acids long.

The V and J genes are TRBV10-2 and TRBJ1-2, with D possibly being TRBD1 (6 bases). CDR3 length: 13 amino acids. CDR1 is WSHSY, CDR2 SAAADI, per germline. Trimming removed 8 bases at V and 3 bases at J, with 13 bases between. CDR3 region: CASRPSGDYGYTF. The CDR3 DNA sequence: TGCGCCAGCCGTCCCTCAGGGGACTATGGCTACACCTTC.